The 2 T cell receptor beta chains in this list originate from one sample, sequenced in a study of blood T cells in healthy people across ages. Combining a sample-barcoded 5' primer with a J-beta primer mix, a second PCR ran for roughly 7 to 12 cycles. From the 5' RACE reads, TCRdb called clonotypes with MiXCR, one entry per CDR3 protein. The table includes over 1,500,000 distinct CDR3 sequences, approximately 40% detected once. The specimen was blood. Every receptor here comes from a human donor in good health.

The chain has TRBV29-1 and TRBJ2-5, with D unresolved. The germline gives CDR1 SQVTM, CDR2 ANQGSEA. Trimming took 5 bases from V and 3 from J, leaving 4 bases between them. This CDR3 contains 10 residues. CDR3 protein: CSVWEETQYF. CDR3 coding DNA: TGCAGCGTTTGGGAAGAGACCCAGTACTTC.

The V call is TRBV30, the J call TRBJ1-2; D perhaps matches TRBD1 (5 bases). The CDR3 consists of 15 residues. Between the trimmed V and J ends, which lost 0 bases and 0 bases, there was a span of 11 bases. Germline V lookup: CDR1 GTSNPN, CDR2 SVGIG (reference sequence). The CDR3 DNA reads as TGTGCCTGGAGTGTACGGGGCACTCCTAACTATGGCTACACCTTC. Protein sequence: CAWSVRGTPNYGYTF.